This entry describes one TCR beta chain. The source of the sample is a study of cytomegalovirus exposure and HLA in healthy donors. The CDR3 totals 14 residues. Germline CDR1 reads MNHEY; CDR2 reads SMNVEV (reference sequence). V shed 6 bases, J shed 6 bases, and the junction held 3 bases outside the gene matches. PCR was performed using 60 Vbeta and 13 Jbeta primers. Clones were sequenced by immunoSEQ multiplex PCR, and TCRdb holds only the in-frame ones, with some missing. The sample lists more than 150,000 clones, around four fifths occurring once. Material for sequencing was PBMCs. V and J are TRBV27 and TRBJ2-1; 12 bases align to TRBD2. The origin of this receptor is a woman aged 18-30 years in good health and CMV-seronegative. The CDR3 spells CASRPGLAGNEQFF. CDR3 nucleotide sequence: TGTGCCAGCAGACCGGGACTAGCGGGCAATGAGCAGTTCTTC.